The clone carrying this T cell receptor (beta chain) has a count of ten or more. Its antigen is undetermined. TCRdb ran MiXCR on the multiplex PCR reads and lists one entry per CDR3 protein. The sample contains approximately 130,000 distinct CDR3 sequences, around 21% of which appear only once. V shed 0 bases and J shed 8 bases, with 10 bases lying between them. CDR3 length equals 12 residues. In germline, CDR1 is SQVTM, CDR2 ANQGSEA. The sample comes from a study of breast tumors, draining lymph nodes, adjacent tissues. Axillary draining lymph nodes of breast cancer patients supplied the node samples. Study outcomes and limitations: Luminal-like breast cancer showed significantly higher tumor–nontumor repertoire similarity than basal-like. Tumor TCR diversity was below lymph nodes but above nontumor tissue. Most tumor T cells seemingly derive from lymph node, then expand in tumor. The lymph node origin of tumor T cells was framed as consistent with a hypothesis, not demonstrated.

The TCR comes from a female donor with breast cancer. Some clones in this sample may be carry-over from other donors' samples. Sequencing was done on a sample of axillary lymph node tissue. The rearrangement links TRBV29-1 to TRBJ2-5, with D tentatively TRBD2 (5 bases). CDR3 sequence (DNA): TGCAGCGTTGAAGATGATACGGGAACCCAGTACTTC. It translates to CSVEDDTGTQYF.